Listed here is a single TCR beta chain. Its binding antigen is unknown. The input lacks base qualities; no much larger clone sits a single base away. This entry comes from a study of cytomegalovirus exposure and HLA in healthy donors (dated by TCRdb to 2016 to 2017). At the level of the whole study: According to an earlier analysis of a few hundred of the donors, some 170 million T cells yielded 90 million to 140 million unique TCR beta sequences and 276 Gb of sequence data. Approximately 300 gigabases of sequencing data and around 90 million unique TCR sequences made up an early release that covered over 550 HLA-typed donors. Among the approximately 420 genotyped donors, under 90% belonged to the genetic ancestry cluster associated with self-reported Caucasian donors. The aim of the study was to test whether cataloging public T cell receptors could identify signatures of past pathogen exposure. The study profiled the T cell repertoires of more than 500 subjects by immunosequencing and related them to cytomegalovirus serostatus. Along with the approximately 670-subject first cohort, a separate validation cohort of around 110 different subjects was used. The study combined high-throughput TCR immunosequencing, statistical association of individual TCRs with disease status, and machine learning to predict cytomegalovirus infection status. In a later analysis, previously published TCR beta repertoires from about 670 donors were re-analyzed and high-resolution HLA genotyping was added so that TCR occurrence patterns could be studied. Rather than drawing on any new phenotypic data, the later analysis identified candidate immune exposures from TCR beta sequences and the way those sequences occurred across donors. An earlier analysis of approximately 580 of the donors used high-throughput TCR beta sequencing to judge whether each TCR beta V gene segment behaved as functional or pseudogenic. Donor age, sex, ethnicity and CMV serostatus were compiled alongside the repertoire data. A later genetic analysis used genome-wide SNP genotypes for about three fifths of the 666 donors, treating that subset as a discovery cohort. Every repertoire in the discovery cohort had been generated on one and the same sequencing platform. Both class I and class II loci were covered by HLA typing, at four-digit resolution. Typing coverage varied by locus: about 620-630 donors for A, B, C, DRB1 and DQB1; more than 500 for DQA1; over 600 for DPA1; around 450 for DPB1. Because of strong linkage in the cohort, four or five DR-DQ haplotypes were treated as single units for association and clustering. Among about 400 genotyped donors of the cohort, an average of around 220,000 unique TCR beta nucleotide sequences was sequenced per donor, of which about 19% were non-productive. What the research found in general, with its limitations: Specific HLA alleles were associated with over 15,000 TCR beta sequences at a false discovery rate of 0.05 in a later analysis. HLA typing was unavailable for some donors at each locus, so association tests used only the typed subset. V-gene and J-gene trimming of TCR beta chains was associated with a missense DCLRE1C variant in a later genetic analysis, and the association was replicated in an independent cohort. The classifier was reported to diagnose cytomegalovirus status with high specificity and sensitivity in both the original cohort and the validation cohort. Some IMGT-functional V segments, including TRBV6-2 and TRBV6-3, could not be distinguished by the 87-base-pair reads and were therefore excluded. Linkage disequilibrium might explain the correlated functional status among segregating V segments, but an unknown experimental factor could not be excluded. Most TCR sequences were observed very rarely across donors, whereas some public TCRs were present in many individuals. A further reported finding was that TCR beta sequences accurately predicted the HLA-A and HLA-B alleles for most subjects in the first cohort. Compared with the approximately 710-donor mean, donors in an Asian-associated ancestry cluster had fewer N-insertions in productive TCRs, according to a later genetic analysis. A total of around 150 TCR beta chains were listed by the study as associated with cytomegalovirus. CMV serostatus was the only immune exposure information available for the cohort. In a later analysis, HLA-associated TCR beta chains were found to be more clonally expanded and to have lower generation probabilities than equally common non-associated chains. Several of the top co-occurrence clusters appeared to be linked to parvovirus B19, influenza, CMV and Epstein-Barr virus, according to a later analysis. Three of the identified cytomegalovirus-associated TCR beta chains were confirmed in vitro to be specific for cytomegalovirus antigens. In a later analysis, the rate of TCR association differed among HLA loci, with DRB1 alleles having the most associated TCRs and HLA-C alleles having the fewest. This cohort had only TCR beta chains sequenced, and the lack of alpha or paired-chain data limited which features could be detected. Because counts were too low, approximately 15 rarely observed V segments, including chromosome 9 orphons, were excluded from the earlier analysis of roughly 580 of the donors. According to the authors, the approach could potentially be generalized to other disease states and immunological phenotypes. A cluster of highly shared sequence variants was judged likely to represent a technical artifact of the sequencing pipeline. A later analysis found that most CMV-associated TCR beta chains appeared HLA-restricted, with HLA associations seemingly driven largely by CMV exposure. The presence/absence analyses assumed that sequencing depth was roughly uniform across donors, and that assumption may not be true. When HLA alleles, especially DR and DQ, strongly co-occurred, attributing TCR associations to individual alleles was difficult. In an earlier analysis of several hundred of the donors, most TCR beta V segments were observed in productive rearrangements about 87% or about 30% of the time, broadly matching IMGT annotations.

In total, approximately 700 healthy bone marrow donors made up the cohort. At the time of sampling, all cohort members were nominally healthy, though unrecorded immune exposures were likely present. The donor tested CMV seronegative, placing the donor among the roughly 350 seronegative members of the cohort. A peripheral blood sample was provided by each donor, and peripheral blood mononuclear cells were used for TCR beta sequencing. The Qiagen DNeasy Blood Extraction Kit was used to extract genomic DNA from the blood cell samples. Trimming removed 8 bases from V and 0 bases from J, leaving 23 bases between the germline ends. The germline V gene (reference sequence) yields LNHDA for CDR1 and SQIVND for CDR2. Reading from cysteine to phenylalanine, the CDR3 counts 18 amino acids. The DNA shown is the 54-base CDR3, in frame from base 1. Libraries came from the immunoSEQ multiplex PCR assay. For the multiplex PCR, a mixture combining 60 forward primers for TCR Vbeta segments and 13 reverse primers for TCR Jbeta segments was used. The CDR3 region of rearranged TCR beta genes was amplified from genomic DNA by a multiplex PCR assay. The amplified TCR beta libraries were sequenced on the Illumina HiSeq System as 87-base-pair reads. The original pipeline was this. A later analysis counted tens of millions of unique TCR beta chains across the 666 repertoires, and some 11 million of these chains were shared by at least two donors. Raw reads were error-corrected and collapsed into unique sequences by a nearest-neighbor algorithm in which closely related sequences were merged to remove PCR and sequencing errors. V, D and J gene segments were assigned by aligning CDR3 sequences to IMGT reference sequences. For a sequence to be retained, at least a six-nucleotide match to both a V gene segment and a J gene segment was required. Rearrangements were called productive when the CDR3 lacked stop codons and stayed in frame with V and J; all others were non-productive. CDR3 was defined according to IMGT convention as the region running from the second conserved V-encoded cysteine to the conserved J-encoded phenylalanine. Sequences without an unambiguous match to a single V gene segment were excluded from the earlier analysis of about 600 of the donors. An earlier analysis of 500 to 700 of the donors classified V segments as functional when productive rearrangements were above 56.7% and as segregating when the standard deviation between donors was above 5%. A statistical classification framework was built to diagnose cytomegalovirus status from the catalog of TCR beta chain sequences. In a later analysis, TCR nucleotide sequences were compared against IMGT/GENE-DB human TR gene sequences so that V and J genes could be assigned. A later analysis assigned CDR3 sequences and most-parsimonious VDJ recombination scenarios with the TCRdist pipeline. In a later analysis, each TCR beta chain was defined by its CDR3 amino acid sequence together with its V-gene family, and reads without a unique V-gene family were excluded. To address suspected cross-contamination and a sequencing artifact, a later analysis removed 450 to 700 highly shared, low-generation-probability nucleotide sequences. A later analysis calculated a clonal expansion index for each public chain from normalized within-repertoire ranks of inferred template counts. In a later analysis, generation probabilities were computed using a VDJ recombination model fitted to out-of-frame rearrangements, and the results were checked against IGoR. In a later analysis, hypergeometric tests were used to score TCR-TCR, TCR-HLA and TCR-CMV co-occurrence, with a repertoire-size bias correction applied to TCR pairs. False discovery rates were estimated in a later analysis by permuting HLA or CMV assignments 20 times. In a later analysis, co-occurring TCRs were grouped using DBSCAN, with TCRdist sequence similarity added in when clustering inside HLA-allele-positive subsets. Repertoires with fewer than 30,000 or more than 120,000 public chains, plus five repertoires with anomalous nucleotide sharing, were excluded from co-occurrence clustering. The source is immuneACCESS, and TCRdb retained only in-frame sequences with V and J called. Part of the clones is not carried over; for the studies checked, unresolved V genes explain less than half of this, and the remainder is unexplained. V, J and clone size are taken as reported in that table, and D and trimming were inferred from the DNA itself. Present in this sample are under 150,000 clones, 60% to 85% of which were seen just once. The ten most abundant clones make up roughly 1.5% of the sample.

Material for sequencing was PBMCs. The rearranged segments are TRBV19 and TRBJ2-4, and possibly TRBD2, on 6 matching bases. This receptor was taken from a woman between 18 and 30 years old in good health and CMV-seronegative. The bases read TGTGCCAGTGGGAGAAGTGGCGGGAAAACCCTAGCCAAAAACATTCAGTACTTC. Translated, this is CASGRSGGKTLAKNIQYF.